The subject of this entry is one T cell receptor beta chain. What it binds is not known. Clones were read by immunoSEQ multiplex PCR, and TCRdb kept only the in-frame ones, dropping some. The sample has 100,000 or so clones; about 91% are singletons. The data originate from a study of identifying expanded T cells in peripheral blood. No infections or other immune events were documented during collection. General study findings and limits: About 1.2 clones differed between technical replicates, versus approximately 17 and 20 over time. Clone count variance between approximately 2-week samples rose with total template count.

The junction had 6 bases not matched to a gene; V was cut back by 4 bases and J by 5 bases. The CDR3 has 15 amino acids. CDR1 is SNHLY and CDR2 is FYNNEI in the germline V gene. The V gene is TRBV2, the J gene TRBJ2-1; TRBD2 aligns across 9 bases. This receptor was obtained from a person between 18 and 75 years old in good health. The specimen sequenced was blood. The CDR3: CASSVLAGTNNEQFF. Here the CDR3 DNA reads TGTGCCAGCAGTGTTCTAGCGGGGACCAACAATGAGCAGTTCTTC.